This TCR beta chain was captured by sequencing in a study of blood T cell repertoires in COVID-19. Libraries were prepared by immunoSEQ multiplex PCR; TCRdb keeps only in-frame clonotypes and omits some of them. The repertoire consists of about 270,000 clones, with approximately 86% occurring once and the leading ten covering about 8.8%. The J segment lost 3 bases and the V segment lost 5 bases, leaving 6 bases of the junction unmatched. The germline V gene has CDR1 PRHDT and CDR2 FYEKMQ (reference sequence). The CDR3 extends over 17 amino acids. This clonotype was sampled from a man in his forties with active or convalescent COVID-19. This sequence joins TRBV13 and TRBJ2-6, with 11 bases that match TRBD1. The sequenced sample was peripheral blood. In DNA, the CDR3 is TGTGCCAGCAGCCAGGGACAGGGGGTCGGTGGGGCCAACGTCCTGACTTTC. The encoded protein is CASSQGQGVGGANVLTF. Based on the CDR3 plus reference TRBV13 and TRBJ2-6, the full variable domain is AAGVIQSPRHLIKEKRETATLKCYPIPRHDTVYWYQQGPGQDPQFLISFYEKMQSDKGSIPDRFSAQQFSDYHSELNMSSLELGDSALYFCASSQGQGVGGANVLTFGAGSRLTVL.